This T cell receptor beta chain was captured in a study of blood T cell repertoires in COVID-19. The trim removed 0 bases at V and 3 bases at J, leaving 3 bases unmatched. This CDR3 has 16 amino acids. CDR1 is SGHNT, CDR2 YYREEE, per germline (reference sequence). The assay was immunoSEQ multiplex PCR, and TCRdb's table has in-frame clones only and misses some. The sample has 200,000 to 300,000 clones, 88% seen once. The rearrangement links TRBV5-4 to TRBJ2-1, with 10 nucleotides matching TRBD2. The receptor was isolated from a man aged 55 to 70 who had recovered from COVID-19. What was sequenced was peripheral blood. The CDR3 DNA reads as TGTGCCAGCAGCTTGGGAGCGGGGGGGCTCTACAATGAGCAGTTCTTC. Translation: CASSLGAGGLYNEQFF.